The 9 T cell receptor beta chains given below trace back to one sample, sequenced in a study of identical twins. TCRdb processed the 5' RACE reads anew with MiXCR; each CDR3 protein has one entry. The sample has some 560,000 distinct CDR3 sequences, approximately 10% seen once. The sample also formed part of further work on yellow fever vaccine responses in identical twins.

Specimen: PBMCs. The source is a woman younger than 35 in good health.

The V gene is TRBV25-1, the J gene TRBJ2-7; no clear D gene. Trimming cost V 7 bases and J 1 base, with 11 bases left between them. CDR1 is MGHDK, CDR2 SYGVNS, per germline. This CDR3 is built from 13 residues. The CDR3 region has the DNA TGTGCCAGCACCTCTCATATATCCTACGAGCAGTACTTC. Translation gives CASTSHISYEQYF.

This clonotype occurred a few times. This rearrangement joins TRBV3-1 to TRBJ2-7; TRBD1 matches 8 bases. Per germline, CDR1 LGHDT and CDR2 YNNKEL (reference sequence). CDR3 length: 13 amino acids. With 4 bases clipped from V and 5 bases from J, the junction kept 4 bases outside the gene matches. CDR3 nucleotide sequence: TGTGCCAGCAGCCGCCAGGGGGCTAACGAGCAGTACTTC. Its protein product is CASSRQGANEQYF.

In its sample, this clonotype was seen many times. CDR3: CASSSPLARELFF. CDR3 DNA sequence: TGTGCCAGCAGCTCCCCACTAGCCCGGGAGCTGTTTTTT. The V and J genes are TRBV7-2 and TRBJ2-2, with TRBD2 as a possible D gene (6 bases). Trimming shortened V by 4 bases and J by 9 bases, and 12 bases separated the two germline ends. From germline, CDR1 is SGHTA and CDR2 FQGNSA. The CDR3 has 13 residues.

Only a few counts were recorded for this clonotype. The V and J genes are TRBV7-8 and TRBJ2-7; a possible D gene is TRBD2 (6 bases). The CDR3 has 15 residues. V was shortened by 5 bases and J by 2 bases, with 16 bases between the two germline ends. The germline CDR1 and CDR2 sequences are SGHVS and FQNEAQ. CDR3 sequence reads: CASSRALARTYEQYF. Written as DNA, the CDR3 is TGTGCCAGCAGCCGAGCCCTAGCGCGGACCTACGAGCAGTACTTC.

This clonotype occurred a few times. The chain links TRBV20-1 to TRBJ2-4, with D perhaps TRBD2 (6 bases). Trimming cost V 3 bases and J 0 bases, with 15 bases left between them. The CDR3 has 16 residues. In germline, CDR1 is DFQATT, CDR2 SNEGSKA (reference sequence). The CDR3 coding sequence is TGCAGTGCTAGCGGGAGAGCGTCTTTAGCCAAAAACATTCAGTACTTC. The encoded protein is CSASGRASLAKNIQYF.

The rearrangement links TRBV7-9 to TRBJ2-7, with D possibly matching TRBD1 (6 bases). The CDR3 sequence is 14 residues long. CDR1 and CDR2 (germline): SEHNR, FQNEAQ (reference sequence). The germline V and J ends were trimmed by 4 bases and 1 base, with 11 bases remaining between them. CDR3 sequence: CASSSQGQSYEQYF. Written as DNA, the CDR3 is TGTGCCAGCAGCTCCCAGGGACAATCCTACGAGCAGTACTTC.

The CDR3 protein is CASVAEGYSPLHF. DNA of the CDR3: TGTGCCAGCGTAGCCGAGGGGTATTCACCCCTCCACTTT. This chain connects TRBV11-2 to TRBJ1-6, with D perhaps TRBD1 (5 bases). Germline loops: CDR1 SGHAT, CDR2 FQNNGV. This CDR3 has 13 amino acids. V was clipped by 8 bases and J by 8 bases, with 13 bases between them.

This clonotype has more than one count but fewer than ten. The J gene is TRBJ2-2, the V gene TRBV20-1; no clear D. CDR3 length equals 13 residues. Germline assignment: CDR1 DFQATT and CDR2 SNEGSKA (reference sequence). Trimming removed 5 bases from V and 6 bases from J, with 13 bases in between. The CDR3 is CSAQKASAGELFF. The CDR3, as DNA: TGCAGTGCTCAGAAGGCTAGTGCCGGGGAGCTGTTTTTT.

This clonotype was observed at least ten times. The rearrangement links TRBV5-1 to TRBJ2-3, with TRBD2 identical over 10 bases. Germline V CDR1 and CDR2: SGHRS, YFSETQ. Germline trimming cut 4 bases from V and 8 bases from J; bases unmatched to any gene: 10. The CDR3 has 15 residues. The CDR3 protein is CASSASGGDGATQYF. In DNA, the CDR3 is TGCGCCAGCAGCGCTAGCGGGGGAGATGGAGCTACGCAGTATTTT. The variable domain in full, with the rest retrieved from reference TRBV5-1 and TRBJ2-3, is KAGVTQTPRYLIKTRGQQVTLSCSPISGHRSVSWYQQTPGQGLQFLFEYFSETQRNKGNFPGRFSGRQFSNSRSEMNVSTLELGDSALYLCASSASGGDGATQYFGPGTRLTVL.